This is a list of T cell receptor beta chains from one sample in a study of spatial heterogeneity in lung cancer. Via MiXCR, TCRdb re-called the 5' RACE reads, giving one row per CDR3 protein. The table includes about 120,000 distinct CDR3 sequences, about a tenth detected once. This material consisted of PBMCs, taken at follow-up. The receptors shown here come from a female donor with early-stage non-small cell lung cancer. The CDR3 runs from the conserved cysteine through the conserved F or W. D genes are given only for firm matches. Size is stated for part of the rows, as once, few or many counts, or as a class when the clone is expanded.

>once|TRBV7-9|TRBJ2-1|TRBD2
TGTGCCAGCAGCTTCGGGACTAGCGGGAGTGAGCAGTTCTTC
CASSFGTSGSEQFF
>.|TRBV2|TRBJ2-1|.
TGTGCCAGCGTAGCAGCTAGAGGCTCCTACAATGAGCAGTTCTTC
CASVAARGSYNEQFF
>many|TRBV7-2|TRBJ2-1|.
TGTGCCAGCAGCAACAGGGGTCCGTTGCGGGGGGAGCAGTTCTTC
CASSNRGPLRGEQFF
>few|TRBV9|TRBJ1-2|TRBD1
TGTGCCAGCAGCCCCATGGGGACAGGGAACTATGGCTACACCTTC
CASSPMGTGNYGYTF
>.|TRBV30|TRBJ2-7|.
TGTGCCTGGAAGGCAGGGAACTCCTACGAGCAGTACTTC
CAWKAGNSYEQYF
>many|TRBV6-1|TRBJ1-5|TRBD1
TGTGCCAGCAGGAACACAGGGGTTCAGCCCCAGCATTTT
CASRNTGVQPQHF
>many|TRBV18|TRBJ1-4|TRBD1
TGTGCCAGCTCACCAACAGGGGATGCGGCTAATGAAAAACTGTTTTTT
CASSPTGDAANEKLFF
>.|TRBV11-2|TRBJ2-1|.
TGTGCCAGCAGCTTAGTTTCGGCAGCCTACAATGAGCAGTTCTTC
CASSLVSAAYNEQFF
>.|TRBV15|TRBJ2-1|.
TGTGCCACCAGCAGAGATGTACGGGTGCGTTTTAGCTCCTACAATGAGCAGTTCTTC
CATSRDVRVRFSSYNEQFF
>.|TRBV10-2|TRBJ2-5|.
TGCGCCAGCAGGGAGGAGAGCGGGCGGGCACAAGAGACCCAGTACTTC
CASREESGRAQETQYF
>.|TRBV5-1|TRBJ2-2|.
TGCGCCAGCAGGCCCCTAAGCGGAACGAACACCGGGGAGCTGTTTTTT
CASRPLSGTNTGELFF
>many|TRBV28|TRBJ1-6|.
TGTGCCAGCAGTTTACAATTTCGCAGGTTGCTCCACTTT
CASSLQFRRLLHF
>.|TRBV19|TRBJ2-3|.
TGTGCCAGTAGTATCGGGCTAGGTTCAACAGATACGCAGTATTTT
CASSIGLGSTDTQYF
>many|TRBV20-1|TRBJ1-5|.
TGCAGTGCTGAGGGACCTAGCAATCAGCCCCAGCATTTT
CSAEGPSNQPQHF
>many|TRBV24-1|TRBJ2-2|.
TGTGCCACCAGTGTCAGGACCGGCGTCGGGGAGCTGTTTTTT
CATSVRTGVGELFF
>.|TRBV5-6|TRBJ2-7|.
TGTGCCAGCAGCTTCGGACCCGAGGTAGGCGAGCAGTACTTC
CASSFGPEVGEQYF
>.|TRBV7-9|TRBJ1-2|.
TGTGCCAGCAGCCCCCGCGGCCGGGGCTATGGCTACACCTTC
CASSPRGRGYGYTF
>few|TRBV28|TRBJ1-2|TRBD1
TGTGCCAGCAGTTTACCGAACCTTAGCGGACAGGGGGCTTACTATGGCTACACCTTC
CASSLPNLSGQGAYYGYTF
>many|TRBV6-1|TRBJ2-1|.
TGTGCCAGCAGTCCTCTACACTCCTACAATGAGCAGTTCTTC
CASSPLHSYNEQFF
>few|TRBV5-1|TRBJ2-2|.
TGCGCCAGCAGCTTGGAGGTAGTAGGTTACACCGGGGAGCTGTTTTTT
CASSLEVVGYTGELFF
>.|TRBV29-1|TRBJ1-5|.
TGCAGCGCCGTAGACCAATCGGGTCAGCCCCAGCATTTT
CSAVDQSGQPQHF
>.|TRBV28|TRBJ2-5|.
TGTGCCAGCAGTTTAGATCGTTTCGAGACCCAGTACTTC
CASSLDRFETQYF
>few|TRBV29-1|TRBJ2-3|.
TGCAGCGTTCGGTCCGGGAGCGCCCTCACAGATACGCAGTATTTT
CSVRSGSALTDTQYF
>many|TRBV12-3/TRBV12-4|TRBJ2-2|TRBD2
TGTGCCAGCAGGTCAACTAGCGGGATAAACACCGGGGAGCTGTTTTTT
CASRSTSGINTGELFF
>many|TRBV5-1|TRBJ1-4|.
TGCGCCAGCAGTAGGCAGGGGAGAGGATTTGATGAAAAACTGTTTTTT
CASSRQGRGFDEKLFF
>.|TRBV15|TRBJ1-4|.
TGTGCCACCAGCAGAGATCTATCGAGAAAACTGTTTTTT
CATSRDLSRKLFF
>few|TRBV20-1|TRBJ2-1|.
TGCAGTGCTAGAGCCTACCGGTACAATGAGCAGTTCTTC
CSARAYRYNEQFF
>few|TRBV29-1|TRBJ1-1|TRBD1
TGCAGCGTTGAAGACCCTGACAGGGGGATTAAGGCTCGATGGGTATCGGCTGAAGCTTTCTTT
CSVEDPDRGIKARWVSAEAFF